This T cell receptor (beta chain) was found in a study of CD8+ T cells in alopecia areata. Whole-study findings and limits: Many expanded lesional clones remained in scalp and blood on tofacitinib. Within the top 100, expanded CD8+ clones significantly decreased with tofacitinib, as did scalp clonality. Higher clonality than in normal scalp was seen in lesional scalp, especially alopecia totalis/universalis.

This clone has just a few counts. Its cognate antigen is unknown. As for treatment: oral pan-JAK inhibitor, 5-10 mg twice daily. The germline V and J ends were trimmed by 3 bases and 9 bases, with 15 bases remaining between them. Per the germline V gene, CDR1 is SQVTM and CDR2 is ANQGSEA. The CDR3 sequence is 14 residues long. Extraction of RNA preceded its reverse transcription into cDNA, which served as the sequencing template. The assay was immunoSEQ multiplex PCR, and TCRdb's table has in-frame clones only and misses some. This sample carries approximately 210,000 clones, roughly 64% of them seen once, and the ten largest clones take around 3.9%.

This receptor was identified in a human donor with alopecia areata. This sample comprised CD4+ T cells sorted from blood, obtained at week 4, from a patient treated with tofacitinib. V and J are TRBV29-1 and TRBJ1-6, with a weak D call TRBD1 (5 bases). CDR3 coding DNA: TGCAGCGTTGACGCAGGGACCCGTGGTTCACCCCTCCACTTT. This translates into CSVDAGTRGSPLHF.